The 31 T cell receptor beta chains below all came from one sample that was sequenced in a study of shared clonotypes between healthy human individuals (dated by TCRdb to 2018 to 2021). Receptor amplification or capture employed the immunoSEQ multiplex PCR assay. TCRdb obtained this table from immuneACCESS and retained in-frame rearrangements with V and J assigned. These tables miss some clones; where compared with another copy, unresolved V genes account for less than half of the shortfall, and the remainder is unexplained. The sample yields approximately 2.5 million clones; 85% to 95% were counted once. The ten largest clonotypes hold around 0.14% of the sample. Sequencing was carried out using naive CD4+ T cells sorted from blood. The cell subset or site label for this specimen denotes: CD45RA+ positively selected. The receptors shown here come from a man between 18 and 29 years old in good health.

The gene calls are TRBV9 and TRBJ1-1; possible D gene TRBD1, 6 bases. The CDR3 runs to 14 residues. With 0 bases removed from V and 4 bases from J, the gap between germline ends came to 10 bases. Germline V gene sequence: CDR1 SGDLS, CDR2 YYNGEE. Here the CDR3 reads CASSVEEGVTEAFF. The CDR3 nucleotides read TGTGCCAGCAGCGTAGAAGAGGGGGTCACTGAAGCTTTCTTT. Looking up the rest from reference TRBV9 and TRBJ1-1 gives the full variable domain: DSGVTQTPKHLITATGQRVTLRCSPRSGDLSVYWYQQSLDQGLQFLIQYYNGEERAKGNILERFSAQQFPDLHSELNLSSLELGDSALYFCASSVEEGVTEAFFGQGTRLTVV.

This clone was counted a single time. The rearrangement links TRBV5-4 to TRBJ2-6; either TRBD1 or TRBD2 may supply D (5 bases each). The CDR3 spans 19 residues. V dropped 3 bases and J dropped 2 bases, with 21 bases sitting between them. Germline lookup yields CDR1 SGHNT and CDR2 YYREEE (reference sequence). Here the CDR3 reads CASSSPSSARGPGANVLTF. CDR3 in DNA: TGTGCCAGCAGCTCCCCCTCTTCAGCGAGGGGCCCTGGGGCCAACGTCCTGACTTTC. Drawing the rest from reference TRBV5-4 and TRBJ2-6, the complete variable domain is ETGVTQSPTHLIKTRGQQVTLRCSSQSGHNTVSWYQQALGQGPQFIFQYYREEENGRGNFPPRFSGLQFPNYSSELNVNALELDDSALYLCASSSPSSARGPGANVLTFGAGSRLTVL.

This clone was detected only a few times. The chain uses TRBV9 and TRBJ1-1, with a possible D match to TRBD1 (5 bases). V gave up 0 bases and J gave up 11 bases, with 14 bases separating them. Germline V gives CDR1 SGDLS, CDR2 YYNGEE. The CDR3 runs 13 residues. The CDR3 sequence is CASSVDGGVDAFF. In DNA, the CDR3 is TGTGCCAGCAGCGTAGACGGGGGTGTCGACGCTTTCTTT. Variable domain in full (rest from reference TRBV9 and TRBJ1-1): DSGVTQTPKHLITATGQRVTLRCSPRSGDLSVYWYQQSLDQGLQFLIQYYNGEERAKGNILERFSAQQFPDLHSELNLSSLELGDSALYFCASSVDGGVDAFFGQGTRLTVV.

The rearrangement joins TRBV18 to TRBJ1-3; D is unresolved. V lost 4 bases and J 0 bases, leaving 13 bases between the germline ends. Germline assignment: CDR1 KGHSH and CDR2 LQKENI. This CDR3 region has 16 residues. Written as DNA, the CDR3 is TGTGCCAGCTCACTGCCAGGTCTAACCTCTGGAAACACCATATATTTT. Translated: CASSLPGLTSGNTIYF.

The chain is built from TRBV5-1 and TRBJ1-2; D is possibly TRBD1 (5 bases). Germline V gene sequence: CDR1 SGHRS, CDR2 YFSETQ. The CDR3 consists of 13 residues. Trimming cost V 4 bases and J 5 bases, with 12 bases left between them. The CDR3 region is CASSPRDGYGYTF. CDR3 DNA sequence: TGCGCCAGCAGCCCCCGGGACGGGTATGGCTACACCTTC.

The chain uses TRBV5-1 and TRBJ2-5, with TRBD2 matching 15 bases. The CDR3 is 16 amino acids. Germline CDR1 and CDR2: SGHRS and YFSETQ. With V trimmed by 0 bases and J by 7 bases, 4 bases remained unmatched. CDR3 amino acids: CASSLGTSGRDATQYF. CDR3 in DNA: TGCGCCAGCAGCTTGGGGACTAGCGGGAGGGATGCGACCCAGTACTTC.

This chain links TRBV2 with TRBJ2-7; 9 nucleotides line up with TRBD1. This CDR3 comprises 15 residues. The junction had 7 bases not matched to a gene; V was cut back by 7 bases and J by 0 bases. Germline CDR1 is SNHLY and CDR2 is FYNNEI. The CDR3 nucleotides are TGTGCCAGCACCCTCGGGACAGGGATCTCCTACGAGCAGTACTTC. This translates into CASTLGTGISYEQYF.

Of note for this clone: Distinct nucleotide sequences in the sample also encode this CDR3. The V call is TRBV30, the J call TRBJ2-2; D gene ambiguous. Germline V gene sequence: CDR1 GTSNPN, CDR2 SVGIG (reference sequence). The CDR3 is 11 amino acids. Trimming shortened V by 0 bases and J by 7 bases, and 3 bases separated the two germline ends. Here the CDR3 reads CAWSVIGELFF. The CDR3 DNA sequence: TGTGCCTGGAGTGTGATCGGGGAGCTGTTTTTT. Using reference TRBV30 and TRBJ2-2 for the parts outside the CDR3, the full variable domain is SQTIHQWPATLVQPVGSPLSLECTVEGTSNPNLYWYRQAAGRGLQLLFYSVGIGQISSEVPQNLSASRPQDRQFILSSKKLLLSDSGFYLCAWSVIGELFFGEGSRLTVL.

J is TRBJ2-1 and V is TRBV9; 7 nucleotides match TRBD1. This CDR3 comprises 20 residues. J gave up 3 bases and V 1 base, and 19 bases lay outside the gene matches. Per germline, CDR1 SGDLS and CDR2 YYNGEE. The CDR3 DNA reads as TGTGCCAGCAGCGTAACAAAAGACAGGGCCCCCAACTATATCTACAATGAGCAGTTCTTC. This encodes CASSVTKDRAPNYIYNEQFF.

The chain has TRBV7-2 and TRBJ2-1; the D is unclear. Per germline, CDR1 SGHTA and CDR2 FQGNSA. The CDR3 covers 15 residues. V lost 0 bases, J lost 3 bases, and 9 bases lay in between. CDR3 in amino acids: CASSLAQTIYNEQFF. In DNA, the CDR3 is TGTGCCAGCAGCTTAGCACAGACAATCTACAATGAGCAGTTCTTC.

The chain uses TRBV4-1 and TRBJ2-3; the D is unclear. Germline loops: CDR1 MGHRA, CDR2 YSYEKL. There are 16 residues in the CDR3. V was trimmed by 3 bases and J by 2 bases, leaving 15 bases between them. The CDR3 DNA reads TGCGCCAGCAGCCAGGTTGGTAGGCGAGACACAGATACGCAGTATTTT. It encodes CASSQVGRRDTDTQYF.

The chain combines TRBV11-1 with TRBJ2-3; 7 positions agree with TRBD2. This CDR3 contains 15 residues. Germline values: CDR1 SGHAT, CDR2 FQDESV (reference sequence). V shed 5 bases, J shed 1 base, and the junction held 6 bases outside the gene matches. For the CDR3, the DNA is TGTGCCAGCAGCCCAGGACTAGGTGGCACAGATACGCAGTATTTT. It encodes CASSPGLGGTDTQYF.

The chain uses TRBV28 and TRBJ2-3, with D hard to call. The germline V gene has CDR1 MDHEN and CDR2 SYDVKM. The CDR3 has 14 residues. V lost 5 bases, J lost 0 bases, and 9 bases lay in between. This CDR3 is CASSVTTSTDTQYF. The CDR3 DNA reads as TGTGCCAGCAGTGTGACAACTAGCACAGATACGCAGTATTTT. Together with reference TRBV28 and TRBJ2-3, the CDR3 gives the full variable domain: DVKVTQSSRYLVKRTGEKVFLECVQDMDHENMFWYRQDPGLGLRLIYFSYDVKMKEKGDIPEGYSVSREKKERFSLILESASTNQTSMYLCASSVTTSTDTQYFGPGTRLTVL.

The rearrangement uses TRBV9 and TRBJ1-1, with D possibly being TRBD1 (6 bases). The CDR3 runs 14 residues. V gave up 4 bases and J gave up 3 bases, with 13 bases separating them. Per germline, CDR1 SGDLS and CDR2 YYNGEE. The CDR3: CASSSGGLDTEAFF. DNA for the CDR3: TGTGCCAGCAGCTCCGGGGGGCTGGACACTGAAGCTTTCTTT.

The genes are TRBV29-1 and TRBJ2-5; tentative D call: TRBD1 (6 bases). Germline assignment: CDR1 SQVTM and CDR2 ANQGSEA. V gave up 8 bases and J gave up 7 bases, with 20 bases separating them. The CDR3 runs 13 residues. Here the CDR3 DNA reads TGCAGCACTGGACAGCCAGGTGGGGGGACCCAGTACTTC. The encoded protein is CSTGQPGGGTQYF.

The gene calls are TRBV6-5 and TRBJ2-5, with 11 bases lining up with TRBD2. Trimming removed 6 bases from V and 3 bases from J; junction bases left unmatched: 3. CDR3 length: 14 residues. Per germline, CDR1 MNHEY and CDR2 SVGAGI. Here the CDR3 reads CASSRLAGKETQYF. In DNA form, the CDR3 reads TGTGCCAGCAGCCGACTAGCGGGAAAAGAGACCCAGTACTTC.

With regard to this clone: Within the sample, other DNA sequences also encode this same CDR3. The V and J genes are TRBV6-1 and TRBJ2-7; 14 bases agree with TRBD2. Germline lookup yields CDR1 MNHNS and CDR2 SASEGT. The CDR3 contains 15 residues. Trimming took 6 bases from V and 3 from J; bases not matched to a gene: 4. This CDR3 reads CASRGGTSGSYEQYF. In DNA form, the CDR3 reads TGTGCCAGCAGGGGGGGGACTAGCGGGAGCTACGAGCAGTACTTC.

The chain employs TRBV6-5 and TRBJ2-7; 7 nucleotides line up with TRBD1. The V gene end was trimmed by 0 bases and the J gene end by 0 bases; junction bases not matched to a gene: 2. The CDR3 totals 15 residues. The V gene's germline CDR1 is MNHEY and CDR2 SVGAGI. CDR3: CASSYSTGVSYEQYF. In DNA, the CDR3 is TGTGCCAGCAGTTACTCCACAGGGGTCTCCTACGAGCAGTACTTC.

The chain's CDR3 is CASSLGTRNTIYF. CDR3 coding DNA: TGTGCCAGCAGTTTGGGCACCCGAAACACCATATATTTT. V usage is TRBV28 and J usage is TRBJ1-3; D gene unclear. The germline V and J ends were trimmed by 3 bases and 5 bases, with 8 bases remaining between them. Germline CDR1 MDHEN, CDR2 SYDVKM. This CDR3 contains 13 residues.

The chain recombines TRBV9 with TRBJ1-4, with D unclear. The germline gives CDR1 SGDLS, CDR2 YYNGEE. V lost 0 bases to trimming and J lost 0 bases, with 9 bases between them. This CDR3 is 16 amino acids long. CDR3 coding DNA: TGTGCCAGCAGCGTAGCCCCACAGTCAACTAATGAAAAACTGTTTTTT. Translating gives CASSVAPQSTNEKLFF.

As DNA, the CDR3 is TGTGCCAGCAGCCCCAGGACGGGGGACTCTGGAAACACCATATATTTT. Residues: CASSPRTGDSGNTIYF. The gene calls are TRBV7-2 and TRBJ1-3; D is possibly TRBD1 (5 bases). The V and J ends lost 5 bases and 0 bases respectively, with 14 bases between them. The CDR3 is 16 amino acids. Germline V CDR1 and CDR2: SGHTA, FQGNSA.

This chain links TRBV6-1 with TRBJ2-7; 8 positions match TRBD1. The germline gives CDR1 MNHNS, CDR2 SASEGT. The CDR3 has 15 residues. J lost 7 bases, V lost 0 bases, and 8 bases had no gene match. The CDR3 reads CASSEAGTGLLEQYF. The CDR3 DNA is TGTGCCAGCAGTGAAGCCGGGACAGGCCTTTTAGAGCAGTACTTC.

This clone has just one count. The CDR3 DNA sequence: TGTGCCAGCAGGGAGACAGGGACTGAAAAACTGTTTTTT. Its protein product is CASRETGTEKLFF. V and J are TRBV6-1 and TRBJ1-4, with 7 bases identical to TRBD1. Germline V lookup: CDR1 MNHNS, CDR2 SASEGT. V lost 6 bases to trimming and J lost 7 bases; unmatched junction nucleotides: 5. This CDR3 spans 13 amino acids.

In its sample, this clone was seen once. The CDR3 DNA sequence: TGTGCCAGCAGCCAAGATCCCCGACAGGGGGTAGATACGCAGTATTTT. Its protein product is CASSQDPRQGVDTQYF. The chain recombines TRBV14 with TRBJ2-3, with 9 bases that match TRBD1. V lost 0 bases and J lost 5; bases outside the gene matches: 6. This CDR3 is built from 16 residues. Germline V gene sequence: CDR1 SGHDN, CDR2 FVKESK.

In this sample, this clone turned up once. The chain uses TRBV29-1 and TRBJ2-5; 8 bases match TRBD2. The CDR3 has 15 residues. Germline V gene data show CDR1 as SQVTM and CDR2 as ANQGSEA. J gave up 3 bases and V 4 bases, and 10 bases lay outside the gene matches. CDR3 in DNA: TGCAGCGTTGCCGATGCCGGGACTAGAGAAGAGACCCAGTACTTC. Amino acid sequence: CSVADAGTREETQYF.

This clone was seen just once. The rearrangement uses TRBV4-1 and TRBJ2-5, with D perhaps given as TRBD1 or TRBD2 (6 bases each). V lost 8 bases, J lost 1 base, and 11 bases lay in between. The CDR3 totals 13 residues. Per the germline V gene, CDR1 is MGHRA and CDR2 is YSYEKL. CDR3 sequence: CASAWGAQETQYF. CDR3 in DNA: TGCGCCAGCGCCTGGGGGGCCCAAGAGACCCAGTACTTC.

V usage is TRBV5-4 and J usage is TRBJ2-2; TRBD2 is a possible D gene (5 bases). V shed 4 bases and J shed 1 base, with 11 bases lying between them. Germline loops: CDR1 SGHNT, CDR2 YYREEE (reference sequence). The CDR3 loop spans 15 amino acids. Written as DNA, the CDR3 is TGTGCCAGCAGCCCGGGGTTAGTGAACACCGGGGAGCTGTTTTTT. Encoded protein: CASSPGLVNTGELFF.

This clone was seen more than once but under ten times. CDR3 in amino acids: CASSLRTAQNTGELFF. The CDR3 DNA reads as TGTGCCAGCTCACTTAGGACAGCTCAGAACACCGGGGAGCTGTTTTTT. The rearrangement joins TRBV18 to TRBJ2-2; a weak D match, TRBD1 (6 bases). The CDR3 is 16 residues long. V lost 4 bases and J 1 base, leaving 13 bases between the germline ends. CDR1 KGHSH and CDR2 LQKENI come from the germline V gene.

This clone occurred once. V is TRBV2 and J is TRBJ2-7, with TRBD1 identical over 8 bases. CDR1 is SNHLY and CDR2 is FYNNEI in the germline V gene. CDR3 size: 13 residues. V was pared by 1 base and J by 6 bases, with 2 bases of the junction left unmatched. The CDR3 spells CASSEGRGREQYF. Written as DNA, the CDR3 is TGTGCCAGCAGTGAAGGCAGGGGGCGCGAGCAGTACTTC.

The chain has TRBV5-4 and TRBJ2-5, with TRBD2 as a possible D gene (5 bases). Germline V gene data show CDR1 as SGHNT and CDR2 as YYREEE (reference sequence). The ends were cut back, 4 bases at V and 2 bases at J, with 12 bases in the middle. The CDR3 has 14 amino acids. The CDR3 DNA sequence: TGTGCCAGCAGCAAAAGCGGACTTCAAGAGACCCAGTACTTC. This sequence encodes CASSKSGLQETQYF.

The chain employs TRBV5-1 and TRBJ2-1; TRBD1 is a possible D gene (6 bases). Deletions cut 3 bases from V and 6 bases from J, with 22 bases between. Germline V gives CDR1 SGHRS, CDR2 YFSETQ. This CDR3 contains 17 residues. The CDR3 region is CASSSADRTFEPNEQFF. DNA of the CDR3: TGCGCCAGCAGCTCGGCCGACAGGACGTTTGAGCCCAATGAGCAGTTCTTC.